Sequencing of this T cell receptor beta chain was carried out in a study of metastatic and nonmetastatic thyroid tumors (dated by TCRdb to the early 2020s). Notes on the research overall: The researchers compared repertoires between peripheral blood samples and tumor or nodule tissue samples from patients with malignant or benign thyroid disease. Results the study describes overall, beyond this receptor: In both blood and tumor samples, TCR beta diversity was reported to be significantly higher in malignant tumors than in benign nodules.

Spanning cysteine to phenylalanine, the CDR3 consists of 15 amino acids. The only DNA kept is the CDR3, 45 bases in frame from the first base. Ends trimmed: V by 6 bases, J by 2 bases; bases unmatched to a gene: 4. The germline V gene yields MDHEN for CDR1 and SYDVKM for CDR2. No patient had received any treatment before thyroid surgery. Patient clinical samples collected from about 2011 to 2019 were retrospectively analysed using T-cell receptor beta sequencing. Library method: PCR. Sequencer: Illumina HiSeq 4000. High-throughput sequencing was used to profile the TCR beta-chain CDR3 region of each patient. Per the source publication's procedure: Drawing on CDR3 differences between clinicopathological groups, the researchers built a classifier meant to tell apart patients with distant-metastatic papillary thyroid cancer. The Shannon index was used to assess repertoire diversity, and the Morisita-Horn index was used to assess tumor-blood repertoire similarity. In TCRdb, the public reads were trimmed at Q25 with fastp and aligned with MiXCR, with productive beta chains retained. For this entry, the V and J calls and clone size follow TCRdb and not the study's own pipeline. In all, the sample holds 23,000 or so clones, and 20% to 30% of those were seen once. Of the sample, about 12% falls within the top ten clones.

This clone was counted many times. Its target antigen remains unknown. Base qualities are not recorded, but no much larger clone differs from it by a single base. The TCR sequence derives from a male donor with papillary thyroid cancer or a benign thyroid nodule (not recorded which). Some clones in this sample may be carry-over from other donors' samples. Sequenced sample: tumor tissue. The receptor chain draws on TRBV28 and TRBJ1-2, with 12 bases aligning to TRBD1. In nucleotides, the sequence is TGTGCCAGCAGAGGGACAGGGGGCAGAAACTATGGCTACACCTTC. Its coded protein is CASRGTGGRNYGYTF.